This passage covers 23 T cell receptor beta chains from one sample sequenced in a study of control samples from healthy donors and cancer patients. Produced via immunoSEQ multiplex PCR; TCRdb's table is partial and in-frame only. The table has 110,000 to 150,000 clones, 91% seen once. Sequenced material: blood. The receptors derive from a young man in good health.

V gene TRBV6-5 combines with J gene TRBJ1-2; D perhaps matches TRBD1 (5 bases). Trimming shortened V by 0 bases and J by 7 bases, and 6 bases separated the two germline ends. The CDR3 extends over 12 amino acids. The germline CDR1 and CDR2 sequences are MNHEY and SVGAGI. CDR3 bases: TGTGCCAGCAGTTACTCGGGGGGTGGCTACACCTTC. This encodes CASSYSGGGYTF.

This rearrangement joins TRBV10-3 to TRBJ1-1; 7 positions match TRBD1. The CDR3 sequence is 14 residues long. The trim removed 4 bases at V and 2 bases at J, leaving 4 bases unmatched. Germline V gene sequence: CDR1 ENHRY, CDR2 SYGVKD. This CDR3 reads CAISGDRINTEAFF. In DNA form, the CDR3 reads TGTGCCATCAGTGGGGACAGAATAAACACTGAAGCTTTCTTT.

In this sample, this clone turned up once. The CDR3 protein is CASSAREGSESYGYTF. CDR3 DNA sequence: TGTGCCAGCAGCGCCCGTGAGGGCAGCGAATCCTATGGCTACACCTTC. The V and J genes are TRBV7-6 and TRBJ1-2, with unresolved D. This CDR3 spans 16 amino acids. The germline V and J ends were trimmed by 5 bases and 4 bases, with 20 bases remaining between them. Per the germline V gene, CDR1 is SGHVS and CDR2 is FNYEAQ.

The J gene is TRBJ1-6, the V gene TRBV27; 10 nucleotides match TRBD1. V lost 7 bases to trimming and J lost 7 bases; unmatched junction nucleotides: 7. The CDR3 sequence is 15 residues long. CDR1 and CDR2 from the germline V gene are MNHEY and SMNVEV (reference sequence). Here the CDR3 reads CASTSRTGGNSPLHF. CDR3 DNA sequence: TGTGCCAGCACCTCCCGGACAGGGGGAAATTCACCCCTCCACTTT.

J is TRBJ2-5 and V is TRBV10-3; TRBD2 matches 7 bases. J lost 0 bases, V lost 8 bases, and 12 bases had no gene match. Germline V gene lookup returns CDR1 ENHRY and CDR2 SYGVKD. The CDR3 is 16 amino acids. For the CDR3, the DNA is TGTGCCATCGGGGGGGGTCAGGGATCCAACCAAGAGACCCAGTACTTC. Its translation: CAIGGGQGSNQETQYF.

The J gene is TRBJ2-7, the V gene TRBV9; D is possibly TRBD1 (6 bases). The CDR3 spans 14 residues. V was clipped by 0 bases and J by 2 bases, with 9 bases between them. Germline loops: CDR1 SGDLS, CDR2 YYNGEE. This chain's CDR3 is CASSVATGPYEQYF. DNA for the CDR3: TGTGCCAGCAGCGTAGCTACAGGGCCCTACGAGCAGTACTTC.

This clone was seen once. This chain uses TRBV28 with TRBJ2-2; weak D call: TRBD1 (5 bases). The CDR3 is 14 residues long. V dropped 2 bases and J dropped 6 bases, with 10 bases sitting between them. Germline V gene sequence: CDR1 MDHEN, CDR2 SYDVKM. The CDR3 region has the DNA TGTGCCAGCAGTTTAATGGACACGTCCGGGGAGCTGTTTTTT. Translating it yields CASSLMDTSGELFF.

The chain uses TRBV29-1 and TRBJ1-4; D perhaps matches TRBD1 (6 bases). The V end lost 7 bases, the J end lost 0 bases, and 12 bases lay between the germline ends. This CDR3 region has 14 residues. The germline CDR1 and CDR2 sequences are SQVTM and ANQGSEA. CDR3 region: CSARRGTTNEKLFF. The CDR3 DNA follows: TGCAGCGCACGCAGGGGAACAACTAATGAAAAACTGTTTTTT.

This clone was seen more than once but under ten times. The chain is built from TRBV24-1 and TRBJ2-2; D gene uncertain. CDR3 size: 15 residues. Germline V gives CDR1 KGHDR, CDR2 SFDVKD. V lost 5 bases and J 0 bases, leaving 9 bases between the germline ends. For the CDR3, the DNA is TGTGCCACCAGTGGGGCACAGACGAACACCGGGGAGCTGTTTTTT. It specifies CATSGAQTNTGELFF.

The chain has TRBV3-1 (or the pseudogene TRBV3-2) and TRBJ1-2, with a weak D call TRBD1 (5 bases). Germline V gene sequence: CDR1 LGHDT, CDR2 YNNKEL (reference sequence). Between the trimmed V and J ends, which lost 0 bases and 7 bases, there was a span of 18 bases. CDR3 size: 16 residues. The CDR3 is CASSQDPPSRDSGYTF. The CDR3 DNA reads TGTGCCAGCAGCCAAGATCCGCCGTCCCGGGACTCTGGCTACACCTTC.

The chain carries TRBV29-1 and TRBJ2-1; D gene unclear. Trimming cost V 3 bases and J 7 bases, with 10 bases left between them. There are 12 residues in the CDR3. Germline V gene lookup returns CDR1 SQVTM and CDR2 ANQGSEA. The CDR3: CSVEPMTNEQFF. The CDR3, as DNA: TGCAGCGTTGAGCCCATGACGAATGAGCAGTTCTTC.

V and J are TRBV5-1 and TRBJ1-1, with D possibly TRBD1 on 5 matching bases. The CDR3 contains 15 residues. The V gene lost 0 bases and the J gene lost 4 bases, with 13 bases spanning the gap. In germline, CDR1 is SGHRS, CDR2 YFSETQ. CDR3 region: CASSLDGGGGTEAFF. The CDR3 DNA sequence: TGCGCCAGCAGCTTGGATGGGGGAGGAGGCACTGAAGCTTTCTTT.

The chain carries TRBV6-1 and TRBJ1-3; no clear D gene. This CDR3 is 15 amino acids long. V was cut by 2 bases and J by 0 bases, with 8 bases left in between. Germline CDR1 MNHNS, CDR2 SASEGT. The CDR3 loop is CASSESGNSGNTIYF. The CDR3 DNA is TGTGCCAGCAGTGAAAGTGGCAACTCTGGAAACACCATATATTTT.

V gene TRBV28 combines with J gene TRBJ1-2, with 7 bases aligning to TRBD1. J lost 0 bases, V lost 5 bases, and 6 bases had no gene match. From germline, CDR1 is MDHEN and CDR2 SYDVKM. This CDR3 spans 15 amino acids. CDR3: CASSPLGTANYGYTF. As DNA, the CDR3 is TGTGCCAGCAGTCCCCTCGGGACAGCTAACTATGGCTACACCTTC.

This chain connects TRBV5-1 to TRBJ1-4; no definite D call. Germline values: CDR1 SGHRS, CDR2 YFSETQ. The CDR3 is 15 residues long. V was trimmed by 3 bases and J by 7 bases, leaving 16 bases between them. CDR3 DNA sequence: TGCGCCAGCAGCTCCCGTGGGGTAATTGGTGAAAAACTGTTTTTT. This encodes CASSSRGVIGEKLFF.

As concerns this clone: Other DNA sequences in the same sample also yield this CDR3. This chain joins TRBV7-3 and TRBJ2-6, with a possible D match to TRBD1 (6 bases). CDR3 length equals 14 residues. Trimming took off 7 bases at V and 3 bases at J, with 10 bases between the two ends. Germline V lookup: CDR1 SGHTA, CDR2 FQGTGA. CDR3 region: CASKGVGGANVLTF. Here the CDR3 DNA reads TGTGCCAGCAAGGGGGTTGGTGGGGCCAACGTCCTGACTTTC. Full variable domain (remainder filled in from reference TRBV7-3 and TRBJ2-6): GAGVSQTPSNKVTEKGKYVELRCDPISGHTALYWYRQSLGQGPEFLIYFQGTGAADDSGLPNDRFFAVRPEGSVSTLKIQRTERGDSAVYLCASKGVGGANVLTFGAGSRLTVL.

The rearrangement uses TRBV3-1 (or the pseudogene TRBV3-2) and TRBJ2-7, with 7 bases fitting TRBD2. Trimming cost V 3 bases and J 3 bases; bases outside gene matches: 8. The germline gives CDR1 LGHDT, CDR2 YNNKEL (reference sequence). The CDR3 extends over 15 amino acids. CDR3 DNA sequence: TGTGCCAGCAGCCACGGGGCTAGCGGTATCTACGAGCAGTACTTC. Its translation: CASSHGASGIYEQYF.

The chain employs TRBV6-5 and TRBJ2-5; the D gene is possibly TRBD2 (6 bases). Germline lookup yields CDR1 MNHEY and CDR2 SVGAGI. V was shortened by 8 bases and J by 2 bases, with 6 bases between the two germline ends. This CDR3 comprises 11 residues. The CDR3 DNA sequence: TGTGCCAGCGGGGGGCAAGAGACCCAGTACTTC. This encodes CASGGQETQYF.

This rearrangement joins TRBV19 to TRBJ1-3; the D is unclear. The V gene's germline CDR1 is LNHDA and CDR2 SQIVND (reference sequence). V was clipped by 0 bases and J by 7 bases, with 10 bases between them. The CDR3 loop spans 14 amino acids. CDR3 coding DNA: TGTGCCAGTAGTATAGATAAGGGATGGAACACCATATATTTT. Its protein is CASSIDKGWNTIYF.

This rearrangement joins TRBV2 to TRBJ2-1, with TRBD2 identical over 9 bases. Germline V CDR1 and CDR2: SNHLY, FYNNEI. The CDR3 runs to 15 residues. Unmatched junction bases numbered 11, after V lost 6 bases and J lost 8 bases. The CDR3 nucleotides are TGTGCCAGCAGACCAACCGGGACTAGCTGGCATGAGCAGTTCTTC. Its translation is CASRPTGTSWHEQFF.

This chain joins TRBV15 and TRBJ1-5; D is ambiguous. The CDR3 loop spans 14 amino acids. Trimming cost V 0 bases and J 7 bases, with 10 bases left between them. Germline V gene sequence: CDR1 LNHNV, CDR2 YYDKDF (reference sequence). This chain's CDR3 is CATSRDPNSQPQHF. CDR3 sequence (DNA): TGTGCCACCAGCAGAGATCCTAACAGCCAGCCCCAGCATTTT.

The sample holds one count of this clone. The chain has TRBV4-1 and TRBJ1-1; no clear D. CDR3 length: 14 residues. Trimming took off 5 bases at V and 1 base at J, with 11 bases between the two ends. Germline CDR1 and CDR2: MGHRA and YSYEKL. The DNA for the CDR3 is TGCGCCAGCAGCTACCCTGCAGGGAACACTGAAGCTTTCTTT. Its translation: CASSYPAGNTEAFF.

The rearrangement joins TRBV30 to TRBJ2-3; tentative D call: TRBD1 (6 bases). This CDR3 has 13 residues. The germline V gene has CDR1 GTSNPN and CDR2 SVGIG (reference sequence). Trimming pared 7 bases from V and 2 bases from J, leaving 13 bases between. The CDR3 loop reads CAYGQKHTDTQYF. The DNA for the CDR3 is TGTGCCTATGGACAGAAACACACAGATACGCAGTATTTT.